The 14 T cell receptor beta chains below all came from one sample that was sequenced in a study of T cell clonality in common variable immunodeficiency. Study findings and constraints: Fewer deletions and N-nucleotide insertions were reportedly seen in common variable immunodeficiency TCR beta sequences.

The protocol was immunoSEQ multiplex PCR, while the TCRdb copy is restricted to in-frame clones and leaves out a portion. The sample has about 23,000 clones, none seen only once. No antigen has been identified for these receptors. The sequencing input was peripheral blood mononuclear cells. All receptors derive from a human donor with common variable immunodeficiency.

This clone was counted many times. The CDR3 extends 3 residues past the end of the read, so its final part is completed from the germline J gene. The chain has TRBV19 and TRBJ2-5, with TRBD1 identical over 8 bases. V lost 3 bases, J lost 5 bases, and 5 bases stayed unmatched. The germline CDR1 and CDR2 sequences are LNHDA and SQIVND (reference sequence). The CDR3 contains 14 residues. The CDR3 loop reads CASSIQGATETQYF. CDR3 bases read: TGTGCCAGTAGTATCCAGGGGGCGACGGAGACC. The complete variable domain, with remaining parts taken from reference TRBV19 and TRBJ2-5, reads DGGITQSPKYLFRKEGQNVTLSCEQNLNHDAMYWYRQDPGQGLRLIYYSQIVNDFQKGDIAEGYSVSREKKESFPLTVTSAQKNPTAFYLCASSIQGATETQYFGPGTRLLVL.

Concerning this clone: The read is 3 residues too short to cover the CDR3 end, so that end is filled in from the germline J gene. The chain uses TRBV19 and TRBJ1-1; 9 bases line up with TRBD1. The V segment lost 6 bases and the J segment 5 bases; nucleotides outside the gene matches: 19. The CDR3 extends over 18 amino acids. Per the germline V gene, CDR1 is LNHDA and CDR2 is SQIVND (reference sequence). CDR3 region: CASSNRGRDRVRETEAFF. The CDR3 bases that were read are TGTGCCAGTAGCAACCGAGGCCGGGACAGGGTACGAGAGACTGAA.

This clone was counted between two and nine times. The CDR3 bases that were read are TGCAGTGCTAGTGGAGACAGGGGGAATGAG. Translating it yields CSASGDRGNE. In full, the CDR3 reads CSASGDRGNEQFF. The chain is built from TRBV20-1 and TRBJ2-1; 9 bases match TRBD1. The read ends 3 residues early relative to the CDR3; the germline J gene fills the gap. The CDR3 is 13 amino acids. The J segment lost 7 bases and the V segment lost 3 bases, leaving 4 bases of the junction unmatched. Germline assignment: CDR1 DFQATT and CDR2 SNEGSKA (reference sequence).

This clone was observed many times. The read ends 3 residues shy of where the CDR3 ends; the end is completed using the germline J gene. The rearrangement uses TRBV29-1 and TRBJ2-1; maybe TRBD2 (5 bases). There are 11 residues in the CDR3. V was shortened by 7 bases and J by 8 bases, with 12 bases between the two germline ends. Germline CDR1 and CDR2: SQVTM and ANQGSEA. Partial CDR3 DNA: TGCAGCGGCCGGACTGCTGATGAG. Translation gives CSGRTADE. The CDR3, in full, reads CSGRTADEQFF.

This clone was seen only a few times. The read ends 3 residues early relative to the CDR3; the germline J gene fills the gap. The chain recombines TRBV30 with TRBJ1-1; D is unclear. CDR3 length: 12 amino acids. Germline V lookup: CDR1 GTSNPN, CDR2 SVGIG (reference sequence). The V end lost 0 bases, the J end lost 5 bases, and 7 bases lay between the germline ends. CDR3 sequence reads: CAWSVSVTEAFF. CDR3 DNA (partial): TGTGCCTGGAGTGTATCCGTTACTGAA.

With respect to this clone: The read terminates 3 residues before the CDR3 end, so the remaining end is supplied by the germline J gene. V and J are TRBV13 and TRBJ2-7, with 10 bases identical to TRBD2. V lost 6 bases and J lost 3; bases outside the gene matches: 8. The CDR3 is made up of 15 amino acids. Germline V CDR1 and CDR2: PRHDT, FYEKMQ (reference sequence). The CDR3 spells CASRSEREGLYEQYF. CDR3 DNA (partial): TGTGCCAGCAGAAGTGAGCGGGAGGGCCTCTACGAG.

There are many counts of this clone. The read falls 3 residues short of the CDR3 end, and the missing part is taken from the germline J gene. The chain is built from TRBV19 and TRBJ2-7, with TRBD1 matching over 8 bases. Germline loops: CDR1 LNHDA, CDR2 SQIVND (reference sequence). There are 13 residues in the CDR3. V dropped 6 bases and J dropped 0; count of bases not matched to a gene: 1. The CDR3 reads CASSRGLSYEQYF. The part of the CDR3 DNA that was read is TGTGCCAGTAGCAGGGGGCTCTCCTACGAG.

For this clone: Read sequence stops 3 residues before the CDR3 end, and the germline J gene provides the missing end. The chain is built from TRBV5-1 and TRBJ1-4; the match to TRBD1 covers 7 bases. The CDR3 contains 16 residues. Germline V gene lookup returns CDR1 SGHRS and CDR2 YFSETQ. The ends lost 1 base at V and 0 bases at J; junction bases unmatched: 3. CDR3 DNA (partial): TGCGCCAGCAGCTTGTTACAGGGGTCAACTAATGAAAAA. Translated, it gives CASSLLQGSTNEK. The entire CDR3 is CASSLLQGSTNEKLFF.

As concerns this clone: The read ends 3 residues shy of where the CDR3 ends; the end is completed using the germline J gene. The gene calls are TRBV30 and TRBJ1-2; 9 nucleotides match TRBD1. V lost 0 bases and J lost 6; bases outside the gene matches: 8. The germline CDR1 and CDR2 sequences are GTSNPN and SVGIG (reference sequence). This CDR3 has 15 residues. CDR3 DNA (partial): TGTGCCTGGAGTGTAGGACAGGGGATCTTCGATGGC. It yields the protein CAWSVGQGIFDG. The whole CDR3 sequence reads CAWSVGQGIFDGYTF.

This clone appeared a few times. CDR3 amino acids: CAWTPLKGSLGYGYTF. CDR3 DNA, as far as it was read: TGTGCCTGGACCCCCCTCAAGGGCTCCTTGGGCTATGGC. This rearrangement joins TRBV30 to TRBJ1-2; D ambiguous. Read data end 3 residues before the CDR3 end; the end is taken from the germline J gene. This CDR3 has 16 amino acids. The V gene lost 4 bases and the J gene lost 4 bases, with 22 bases spanning the gap. Germline CDR1 GTSNPN, CDR2 SVGIG (reference sequence).

This clone was recorded at least ten times. The read falls 3 residues short of the CDR3 end, and the missing part is taken from the germline J gene. J is TRBJ2-3 and V is TRBV7-3; D remains ambiguous. This CDR3 spans 12 amino acids. Looked up from germline, CDR1 is SGHTA and CDR2 is FQGTGA. This chain's CDR3 is CASSLDGSTQYF. CDR3 bases read: TGTGCCAGCAGCCTAGACGGTAGCACG.

This clone was seen a handful of times. Germline is not matched at one junction end, which may reflect a read error. The CDR3 extends 3 residues past the end of the read, so its final part is completed from the germline J gene. The chain links TRBV5-1 to TRBJ2-2; D gene uncertain. The germline CDR1 and CDR2 sequences are SGHRS and YFSETQ. This CDR3 region has 12 residues. The covered CDR3 bases are TGCGCCAGCAGTTTGGGCGCCGGGGAG. Translating gives CASSLGAGE. The full CDR3 reads CASSLGAGELFF.

Points on this clone: The CDR3 end is not reached by the read, which stops 3 residues before it; the germline J gene fills it in. Other DNA sequences from this sample encode an identical CDR3 as well. The V gene is TRBV18, the J gene TRBJ2-3; D uncertain. Germline values: CDR1 KGHSH, CDR2 LQKENI. The CDR3 is 15 amino acids. V lost 2 bases to trimming and J lost 0 bases, with 9 bases between them. This CDR3 is CASSPRASSTDTQYF. The sequenced part of the CDR3 DNA is TGTGCCAGCTCACCAAGGGCATCTAGCACAGATACG.

The table lists this clone with many counts. The read stops 3 residues short of the end of the CDR3; the missing end is completed from the germline J gene. This rearrangement joins TRBV11-2 to TRBJ2-1; TRBD2 agrees at 9 bases. The germline gives CDR1 SGHAT, CDR2 FQNNGV. The CDR3 loop spans 14 amino acids. V dropped 10 bases and J dropped 1; count of bases not matched to a gene: 5. The CDR3 loop is CATLAGISYNEQFF. The CDR3 bases that were read are TGTGCCACCCTAGCGGGAATTTCCTACAATGAG.